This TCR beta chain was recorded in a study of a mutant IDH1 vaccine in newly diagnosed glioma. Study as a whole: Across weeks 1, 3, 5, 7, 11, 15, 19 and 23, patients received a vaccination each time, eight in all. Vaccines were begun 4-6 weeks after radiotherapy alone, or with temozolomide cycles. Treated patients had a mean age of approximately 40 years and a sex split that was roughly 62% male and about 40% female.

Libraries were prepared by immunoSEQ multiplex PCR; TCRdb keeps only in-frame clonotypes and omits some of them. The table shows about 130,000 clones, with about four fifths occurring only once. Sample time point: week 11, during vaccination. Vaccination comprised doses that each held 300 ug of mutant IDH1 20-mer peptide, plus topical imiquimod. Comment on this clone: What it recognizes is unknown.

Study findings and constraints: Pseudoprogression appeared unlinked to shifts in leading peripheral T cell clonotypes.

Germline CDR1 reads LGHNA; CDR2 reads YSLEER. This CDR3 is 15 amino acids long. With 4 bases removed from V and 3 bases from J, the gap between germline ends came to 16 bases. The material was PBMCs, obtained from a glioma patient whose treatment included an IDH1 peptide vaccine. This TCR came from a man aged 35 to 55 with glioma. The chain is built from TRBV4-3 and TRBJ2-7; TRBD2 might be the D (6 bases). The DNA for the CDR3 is TGCGCCAGCAGCCTCCGAGCGGGTCCTAACTACGAGCAGTACTTC. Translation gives CASSLRAGPNYEQYF.